This T cell receptor beta chain emerged from a study of CD8 T cells in Susac syndrome. The wider study: Patients with Susac syndrome who were sequenced included six with active disease and eight or nine in remission. General study results and limits: Where Susac syndrome CD4+ T cell repertoires were concerned, no clonal expansion was evident.

Random-hexamer reverse transcription was applied to about 0.45 to 1 ug RNA. TCRdb ran MiXCR on the immunoSEQ multiplex PCR reads and lists one entry per CDR3 protein. The sample records tens of thousands of distinct CDR3 sequences, roughly 91% being singletons. CDR3 length: 16 residues. Trimming cost V 1 base and J 4 bases, with 17 bases left between them. The germline V gene encodes CDR1 SGHTA and CDR2 FQGNSA. To note about this clonotype: Its target is unknown.

The diagnostic criteria for definite or probable disease, as recently defined, were met by the patients with Susac syndrome. Sequencing was done on a sample of CD4+ T cells from PBMCs. The V call is TRBV7-2, the J call TRBJ2-7; perhaps D is TRBD1 or TRBD2 (5 bases each). The receptor comes from a human donor with Susac syndrome. Here the CDR3 DNA reads TGTGCCAGCAGCTTAGGTGGGGACCTTAAAGCTTACGAGCAGTACTTC. It yields the protein CASSLGGDLKAYEQYF.